These 30 T cell receptor beta chains originate from one sample sequenced in a study of T cells in Graves' hyperthyroidism and ophthalmopathy. Amplification of TCR beta CDR3 regions used RNA as the template. In the first-round RT-PCR of the TCR CDR3, the HTBI primer set was used. TCRdb analysed the multiplex PCR reads with MiXCR anew, one entry per CDR3 protein. In the table there are 500,000 to 800,000 distinct CDR3 sequences, roughly 45% of which are singletons. The sequencing input was peripheral blood or thyroid tissue (not recorded which). These receptors were collected from an adult man with Graves' disease, either hyperthyroidism or ophthalmopathy (not recorded which).

The chain links TRBV7-9 to TRBJ1-1; D remains unclear. The CDR3 runs to 13 residues. The germline V gene encodes CDR1 SEHNR and CDR2 FQNEAQ (reference sequence). Trimming shortened V by 1 base and J by 8 bases, and 11 bases separated the two germline ends. For the CDR3, the DNA is TGTGCCAGCAGCTTAGATCAGGATAAGGAAGCTTTCTTT. This translates into CASSLDQDKEAFF.

The J gene is TRBJ1-1, the V gene TRBV5-6, with D tentatively TRBD1 (5 bases). In germline, CDR1 is SGHDT, CDR2 YYEEEE. V was trimmed by 3 bases and J by 4 bases, leaving 10 bases between them. The CDR3 extends over 13 amino acids. DNA of the CDR3: TGTGCCAGCAGCTACCCAGGGTTCACTGAAGCTTTCTTT. Protein sequence: CASSYPGFTEAFF.

With regard to this clonotype: Given a much more abundant clone one base away, this may be a read error. The chain has TRBV24-1 and TRBJ1-2; TRBD1 matches 10 bases. The CDR3 loop spans 16 amino acids. Germline CDR1 and CDR2: KGHDR and SFDVKD. V gave up 4 bases and J gave up 6 bases; unmatched junction bases: 10. The CDR3 nucleotides read TGTGCCACCAGTGACGAAGTTGGGACAGGGGAGCATGGCTACACCTTC. The encoded protein is CATSDEVGTGEHGYTF.

This clonotype was counted a few times. The chain joins TRBV11-2 to TRBJ1-1; D unclear. CDR3 length equals 17 residues. The germline V gene has CDR1 SGHAT and CDR2 FQNNGV. With 6 bases removed from V and 4 bases from J, the gap between germline ends came to 24 bases. The CDR3 DNA reads TGTGCCAGCAGGTTGGGCACACTGGGTGAGCACGGCACTGAAGCTTTCTTT. Amino acids: CASRLGTLGEHGTEAFF.

The chain uses TRBV10-3 and TRBJ1-2; 8 positions match TRBD1. This CDR3 comprises 15 residues. Per germline, CDR1 ENHRY and CDR2 SYGVKD. J was trimmed by 8 bases and V by 5 bases; bases with no gene match: 13. CDR3 bases: TGTGCCATCAGTCCGGAAGGACAGGGTAGTAGCGGCTACACCTTC. This codes for CAISPEGQGSSGYTF.

The chain has TRBV20-1 and TRBJ1-2; TRBD1 matches 8 bases. The CDR3 spans 14 residues. With V trimmed by 5 bases and J by 7 bases, 12 bases remained unmatched. Germline V gives CDR1 DFQATT, CDR2 SNEGSKA (reference sequence). The CDR3 protein is CSAGGDRIGRGYTF. As DNA, the CDR3 is TGCAGTGCTGGTGGGGACAGGATAGGACGTGGCTACACCTTC.

This clonotype was seen a handful of times. The rearrangement uses TRBV14 and TRBJ1-1; 12 bases align to TRBD1. Losses at the gene ends were 2 bases for V and 4 bases for J; bases not matched to a gene: 5. The CDR3 has 16 amino acids. Germline V gives CDR1 SGHDN, CDR2 FVKESK. CDR3 coding DNA: TGTGCCAGCAGCCAATGGGACAGGGGGCTTATCACTGAAGCTTTCTTT. Translation: CASSQWDRGLITEAFF.

The chain joins TRBV19 to TRBJ2-7; tentative D call: TRBD1 (5 bases). The V and J ends lost 11 bases and 9 bases respectively, with 20 bases between them. This CDR3 spans 12 amino acids. CDR1 LNHDA and CDR2 SQIVND come from the germline V gene (reference sequence). The CDR3: CAWSVQANPQYF. CDR3 DNA: TGTGCCTGGAGTGTACAGGCAAATCCGCAGTACTTC.

In DNA, the CDR3 is TGTGCCAGCAGCACCGGGATTAGCTTCTACGAGCAGTACTTC. The encoded protein is CASSTGISFYEQYF. The chain recombines TRBV7-6 with TRBJ2-7, with D possibly TRBD2 on 5 matching bases. There are 14 residues in the CDR3. Germline loops: CDR1 SGHVS, CDR2 FNYEAQ. V dropped 5 bases and J dropped 3 bases, with 14 bases sitting between them.

On this clonotype itself: A single base separates this from a much larger clone, so it may be a read error. The V call is TRBV5-5, the J call TRBJ1-2; no definite D call. The CDR3 contains 13 residues. CDR1 is SGHKS, CDR2 YYEKEE, per germline (reference sequence). In DNA form, the CDR3 reads TGCGCCAGCAGCTATCAGAGGGTCTATGGCTACACCTTC. Its protein is CASSYQRVYGYTF. Looking up the rest from reference TRBV5-5 and TRBJ1-2 gives the full variable domain: DAGVTQSPTHLIKTRGQQVTLRCSPISGHKSVSWYQQVLGQGPQFIFQYYEKEERGRGNFPDRFSARQFPNYSSELNVNALLLGDSALYLCASSYQRVYGYTFGSGTRLTVV.

Points on this clonotype: Sequence at one end of the junction differs from germline and may be a read error. V and J are TRBV25-1 and TRBJ1-4; tentatively, D is TRBD1 (6 bases). The CDR3 is 13 residues long. Germline CDR1 is MGHDK and CDR2 is SYGVNS. CDR3 DNA sequence: TGTGCCAGCGGCAGGGGCCCAAATGAAAAACTATTTTTT. Amino acids: CASGRGPNEKLFF. The full variable domain, rest sourced from reference TRBV25-1 and TRBJ1-4, is EADIYQTPRYLVIGTGKKITLECSQTMGHDKMYWYQQDPGMELHLIHYSYGVNSTEKGDLSSESTVSRIRTEHFPLTLESARPSHTSQYLCASGRGPNEKLFFGSGTQLSVL.

The chain links TRBV7-2 to TRBJ1-1; maybe TRBD1 (5 bases). CDR1 SGHTA and CDR2 FQGNSA come from the germline V gene. V gave up 4 bases and J gave up 6 bases, with 9 bases separating them. CDR3 length: 12 residues. CDR3 DNA: TGTGCCAGCAGCTACTACAGGTCTGAAGCTTTCTTT. Translated, it gives CASSYYRSEAFF.

This chain connects TRBV10-3 to TRBJ1-2; a possible D gene is TRBD1 (5 bases). This CDR3 spans 14 amino acids. With 6 bases removed from V and 2 bases from J, the gap between germline ends came to 13 bases. The germline V gene has CDR1 ENHRY and CDR2 SYGVKD. Here the CDR3 reads CAISPGPRNYGYTF. The CDR3 DNA reads as TGTGCCATCAGCCCGGGACCTCGGAACTATGGCTACACCTTC.

CDR3 in amino acids: CVGGSPNYGYTF. CDR3 nucleotides: TGTGTTGGGGGCAGCCCTAACTATGGCTACACCTTC. The V gene is TRBV25-1, the J gene TRBJ1-2; weak D call: TRBD1 (6 bases). The CDR3 length is 12 residues. Germline V gives CDR1 MGHDK, CDR2 SYGVNS.

This clonotype has a handful of counts. One end of the junction is discordant with germline, which a read error may explain. The chain combines TRBV7-7 with TRBJ2-2, with D perhaps matching TRBD2 (6 bases). This CDR3 is 13 amino acids long. Germline CDR1 and CDR2: SSHAT and FNYEAQ (reference sequence). Here the CDR3 reads CASSYTGGGELFF. The CDR3 region has the DNA TGTGCTAGCAGCTACACCGGGGGCGGGGAGCTGTTTTTT.

The rearrangement uses TRBV7-9 and TRBJ1-6; 7 bases are a match to TRBD1. CDR3 length: 14 residues. V gave up 4 bases and J gave up 8 bases; unmatched junction bases: 5. Germline-derived CDR1 and CDR2 are SEHNR and FQNEAQ (reference sequence). CDR3 protein: CASSSTGIDSPLHF. DNA for the CDR3: TGTGCCAGCAGCTCGACAGGGATCGATTCACCCCTCCACTTT.

The rearrangement joins TRBV7-9 to TRBJ1-5; D is ambiguous. Trimming shortened V by 5 bases and J by 11 bases, and 7 bases separated the two germline ends. From germline, CDR1 is SEHNR and CDR2 FQNEAQ (reference sequence). This CDR3 has 10 residues. Written as DNA, the CDR3 is TGTGCCAGCAGCGGCGGGACCCAGCATTTT. Protein product: CASSGGTQHF.

This clonotype came up many times. The chain uses TRBV7-9 and TRBJ1-1, with 10 bases matching TRBD1. The CDR3 totals 15 residues. V lost 4 bases to trimming and J lost 0 bases; unmatched junction nucleotides: 2. Germline CDR1 and CDR2: SEHNR and FQNEAQ (reference sequence). The CDR3 coding sequence is TGTGCCAGCAGCTCGGACAGGGGGTTGAACACTGAAGCTTTCTTT. Translated: CASSSDRGLNTEAFF.

On this clonotype: This likely comes from a read error, as the CDR3 has no conserved phenylalanine or tryptophan at its end. The limits of the CDR3 on the DNA are not certain, so only TCRdb's listed CDR3 is given. J is TRBJ1-4 and V is TRBV24-1. Germline V gene lookup returns CDR1 KGHDR and CDR2 SFDVKD. The CDR3 contains 9 residues when both ends are counted. The CDR3 here is CATSDSGLY.

The chain carries TRBV7-9 and TRBJ2-7; 7 positions match TRBD2. Germline CDR1 and CDR2: SEHNR and FQNEAQ (reference sequence). Trimming removed 2 bases from V and 2 bases from J; junction bases left unmatched: 15. This CDR3 is 18 amino acids long. In nucleotides, the CDR3 is TGTGCCAGCAGCTTATCCCCATTGTTCCTAGCGGCCACCTACGAGCAGTACTTC. Protein sequence: CASSLSPLFLAATYEQYF.

This clonotype was seen repeatedly, ten times or more. The chain couples TRBV14 to TRBJ2-7, with D tentatively TRBD1 (5 bases). This CDR3 spans 14 amino acids. V lost 3 bases to trimming and J lost 2 bases, with 11 bases between them. Germline V CDR1 and CDR2: SGHDN, FVKESK. CDR3 DNA sequence: TGTGCCAGCAGCCATCAGGGCCTCCCCTACGAGCAGTACTTC. This encodes CASSHQGLPYEQYF.

The chain employs TRBV25-1 and TRBJ1-4; 8 positions match TRBD1. CDR3 length equals 17 residues. Losses at the gene ends were 4 bases for V and 5 bases for J; bases not matched to a gene: 12. Germline assignment: CDR1 MGHDK and CDR2 SYGVNS. The CDR3 sequence is CASSGRTGGIPNEKLFF. The CDR3 region has the DNA TGTGCCAGCAGTGGGAGAACAGGGGGAATACCGAATGAAAAACTGTTTTTT.

As regards this clonotype: Mismatch with germline at one junction end may stem from a read error. V usage is TRBV20-1 and J usage is TRBJ2-5; TRBD1 matches at 7 bases. The germline CDR1 and CDR2 sequences are DFQATT and SNEGSKA (reference sequence). The CDR3 extends over 13 amino acids. The CDR3 region has the DNA TGCAGTGCTAGTCGGCGAGACAGGGAGACCCGGTACTTC. Protein: CSASRRDRETRYF.

The rearrangement uses TRBV20-1 and TRBJ2-7; 7 nucleotides line up with TRBD2. This CDR3 has 14 amino acids. V shed 5 bases, J shed 3 bases, and the junction held 10 bases outside the gene matches. The germline V gene has CDR1 DFQATT and CDR2 SNEGSKA (reference sequence). CDR3 amino acids: CSALKGTNDYEQYF. The CDR3 DNA is TGCAGTGCTCTGAAGGGGACTAATGACTACGAGCAGTACTTC.

This chain joins TRBV2 and TRBJ2-7, with TRBD1 matching 7 bases. Trimming at V came to 6 bases and at J to 3 bases, leaving 11 bases not matched to a gene. The germline gives CDR1 SNHLY, CDR2 FYNNEI. This CDR3 spans 15 amino acids. This CDR3 is CASSQGQKKVYEQYF. CDR3 nucleotide sequence: TGTGCCAGCAGCCAGGGACAGAAAAAAGTCTACGAGCAGTACTTC.

The chain has TRBV19 and TRBJ1-1; possibly TRBD1 for D (5 bases). CDR3 length: 12 amino acids. From germline, CDR1 is LNHDA and CDR2 SQIVND (reference sequence). V was clipped by 5 bases and J by 5 bases, with 9 bases between them. CDR3 protein: CASSGRGTEAFF. CDR3 coding DNA: TGTGCCAGTAGTGGGAGGGGAACTGAAGCTTTCTTT.

Notes on this clonotype: A read error is possible here, since a much larger clone lies one base away. The chain uses TRBV29-1 and TRBJ2-7; 9 bases fit TRBD1. The CDR3 sequence is 12 residues long. The junction had 4 bases not matched to a gene; V was cut back by 2 bases and J by 8 bases. Germline assignment: CDR1 SQVTM and CDR2 ANQGSEA. Here the CDR3 DNA reads TGCAGCGTTGAAAGGGGACAGGGAAAGCAGTACTTC. Amino acid sequence: CSVERGQGKQYF.

This chain links TRBV7-6 with TRBJ2-3; 10 nucleotides align to TRBD2. Germline loops: CDR1 SGHVS, CDR2 FNYEAQ. This CDR3 has 13 residues. V was pared by 8 bases and J by 4 bases, with 3 bases of the junction left unmatched. The CDR3 is CASERGGSDTQYF. The CDR3, as DNA: TGTGCCAGCGAGCGGGGGGGCTCAGATACGCAGTATTTT.

This clonotype showed up many times. The gene calls are TRBV2 and TRBJ1-1, with D possibly TRBD1 on 6 matching bases. This CDR3 has 13 residues. V lost 6 bases and J 5 bases, leaving 13 bases between the germline ends. Germline-derived CDR1 and CDR2 are SNHLY and FYNNEI. The CDR3 DNA is TGTGCCAGCAGGGGTGGGGGGACAACTGAAGCTTTCTTT. Its protein is CASRGGGTTEAFF. Complete variable domain (other parts from reference TRBV2 and TRBJ1-1): EPEVTQTPSHQVTQMGQEVILRCVPISNHLYFYWYRQILGQKVEFLVSFYNNEISEKSEIFDDQFSVERPDGSNFTLKIRSTKLEDSAMYFCASRGGGTTEAFFGQGTRLTVV.

This clonotype has at least ten counts. The rearrangement joins TRBV7-9 to TRBJ1-6, with TRBD1 as a possible D gene (6 bases). In germline, CDR1 is SEHNR, CDR2 FQNEAQ (reference sequence). The CDR3 is 14 amino acids. Trimming removed 5 bases at V and 7 bases at J, with 12 bases between. Here the CDR3 reads CASSTRGGNSPLHF. The CDR3, as DNA: TGTGCCAGCAGCACCAGGGGTGGAAATTCACCCCTCCACTTT.